The 2 T cell receptor beta chains presented below share a single source sample, sequenced in a study of Ad26.COV2.S vaccination and SARS-CoV-2 variants. As for treatment: approximately 18 received Ad26.COV2.S at low or high dose, single or two shots; about 5 received placebo; per-sample allocation not given. The investigators took samples on day 63 after the first vaccine or placebo injection. The data were produced by immunoSEQ multiplex PCR, yet TCRdb's version contains in-frame clones alone and is incomplete. Of some 480,000 clones listed, around 85% are singletons. Source: peripheral blood, taken in a trial of Ad26.COV2.S vaccine versus placebo. All receptors come from a person between 18 and 60 years old who received the Ad26.COV2.S COVID-19 vaccine or a placebo.

The CDR3 sequence is CASSDPDGNTEAFF. The CDR3, as DNA: TGTGCCAGCAGTGACCCGGACGGGAACACTGAAGCTTTCTTT. The J gene is TRBJ1-1, the V gene TRBV2; D gene unclear. The CDR3 spans 14 residues. Germline-derived CDR1 and CDR2 are SNHLY and FYNNEI. Trimming cost V 3 bases and J 1 base, with 9 bases left between them. Looking up the rest from reference TRBV2 and TRBJ1-1 gives the full variable domain: EPEVTQTPSHQVTQMGQEVILRCVPISNHLYFYWYRQILGQKVEFLVSFYNNEISEKSEIFDDQFSVERPDGSNFTLKIRSTKLEDSAMYFCASSDPDGNTEAFFGQGTRLTVV.

This rearrangement joins TRBV28 to TRBJ1-5, with D possibly being TRBD1 (5 bases). Germline V gene lookup returns CDR1 MDHEN and CDR2 SYDVKM. The CDR3 is 15 residues long. V dropped 3 bases and J dropped 1 base, with 10 bases sitting between them. CDR3 in amino acids: CASSFLDRSNQPQHF. The CDR3 DNA sequence: TGTGCCAGCAGTTTTCTTGACAGAAGCAATCAGCCCCAGCATTTT. The entire variable domain, with the rest obtained from reference TRBV28 and TRBJ1-5, is as follows: DVKVTQSSRYLVKRTGEKVFLECVQDMDHENMFWYRQDPGLGLRLIYFSYDVKMKEKGDIPEGYSVSREKKERFSLILESASTNQTSMYLCASSFLDRSNQPQHFGDGTRLSIL.